Listed here are 17 T cell receptor beta chains from one sample, sequenced in a study of blood T cell repertoires in COVID-19. Assay: immunoSEQ multiplex PCR; the TCRdb copy retains only in-frame clones and omits some. In the table there are approximately 260,000 clones, about 80% of which are singletons. Material for sequencing was peripheral blood. The receptors derive from a human donor in a cohort sampled during active COVID-19.

This clone was seen only a few times. This chain connects TRBV10-3 to TRBJ2-7, with TRBD1 matching over 7 bases. Germline loops: CDR1 ENHRY, CDR2 SYGVKD. The trim removed 2 bases at V and 8 bases at J, leaving 6 bases unmatched. The CDR3 length is 13 residues. DNA of the CDR3: TGTGCCATCAGTGAGGGGGACAGCTTGAAGCAGTACTTC. Amino acids: CAISEGDSLKQYF.

The gene calls are TRBV4-3 and TRBJ1-2, with D tentatively TRBD1 (5 bases). This CDR3 has 15 residues. CDR1 is LGHNA, CDR2 YSLEER, per germline. Trimming removed 0 bases from V and 7 bases from J, with 15 bases in between. Here the CDR3 reads CASSQDRAGYSGYTF. The CDR3 DNA reads as TGCGCCAGCAGCCAAGATCGGGCAGGGTACAGTGGCTACACCTTC.

The chain joins TRBV5-4 to TRBJ1-4; D remains unclear. The CDR3 sequence is 16 residues long. The ends were cut back, 4 bases at V and 0 bases at J, with 13 bases in the middle. Germline-derived CDR1 and CDR2 are SGHNT and YYREEE (reference sequence). CDR3 loop: CASSPGGVATNEKLFF. Written as DNA, the CDR3 is TGTGCCAGCAGCCCCGGCGGAGTTGCAACTAATGAAAAACTGTTTTTT.

The chain combines TRBV5-1 with TRBJ1-4, with D possibly TRBD1 on 5 matching bases. Germline assignment: CDR1 SGHRS and CDR2 YFSETQ. CDR3 size: 14 residues. V was clipped by 4 bases and J by 8 bases, with 15 bases between them. The CDR3 protein is CASSPGGGAEKLFF. The CDR3 bases are TGCGCCAGCAGCCCCGGGGGTGGGGCCGAAAAACTGTTTTTT. Complete variable domain (other parts from reference TRBV5-1 and TRBJ1-4): KAGVTQTPRYLIKTRGQQVTLSCSPISGHRSVSWYQQTPGQGLQFLFEYFSETQRNKGNFPGRFSGRQFSNSRSEMNVSTLELGDSALYLCASSPGGGAEKLFFGSGTQLSVL.

J is TRBJ2-2 and V is TRBV5-4; 8 bases are a match to TRBD1. V trimming: 0 bases; J trimming: 7 bases; junction bases outside the gene matches: 5. The CDR3 runs 15 residues. The germline gives CDR1 SGHNT, CDR2 YYREEE (reference sequence). The CDR3 sequence is CASSLVARGHGELFF. CDR3 in DNA: TGTGCCAGCAGCTTGGTCGCCAGGGGGCACGGGGAGCTGTTTTTT.

The chain employs TRBV7-9 and TRBJ1-1; TRBD1 matches 8 bases. The germline V gene has CDR1 SEHNR and CDR2 FQNEAQ (reference sequence). With 4 bases clipped from V and 1 base from J, the junction kept 2 bases outside the gene matches. The CDR3 is 14 amino acids. As DNA, the CDR3 is TGTGCCAGCAGCTCTACAGGGGGGAACACTGAAGCTTTCTTT. Protein product: CASSSTGGNTEAFF.

The rearrangement uses TRBV9 and TRBJ2-5; D gene ambiguous. V lost 0 bases and J lost 5, with 8 bases in between. The CDR3 is 13 amino acids. Germline V gene lookup returns CDR1 SGDLS and CDR2 YYNGEE. The CDR3 sequence is CASSVDSRETQYF. The CDR3 region has the DNA TGTGCCAGCAGCGTAGACTCCCGTGAGACCCAGTACTTC.

The chain is built from TRBV19 and TRBJ1-2, with D possibly TRBD1 on 6 matching bases. This CDR3 is built from 19 residues. The germline gives CDR1 LNHDA, CDR2 SQIVND (reference sequence). V lost 3 bases to trimming and J lost 7 bases, with 30 bases between them. In DNA, the CDR3 is TGTGCCAGTAGTATCACTTGGAGTTTGGGGGCCGGGGTCCGTCCTGGCTACACCTTC. This sequence encodes CASSITWSLGAGVRPGYTF.

The chain uses TRBV6-5 and TRBJ2-3; 7 bases are shared with TRBD1. The CDR3 has 14 amino acids. Germline values: CDR1 MNHEY, CDR2 SVGAGI. Trimming took 6 bases from V and 6 from J; bases not matched to a gene: 9. The CDR3, as DNA: TGTGCCAGCAGACGGCTGACAGGGCATGATACGCAGTATTTT. It encodes CASRRLTGHDTQYF.

The V call is TRBV15, the J call TRBJ2-6; D uncertain. Germline values: CDR1 LNHNV, CDR2 YYDKDF (reference sequence). The germline V and J ends were trimmed by 1 base and 0 bases, with 4 bases remaining between them. The CDR3 covers 15 residues. The CDR3 coding sequence is TGTGCCACCAGCAGAGGGAGCTCTGGGGCCAACGTCCTGACTTTC. This encodes CATSRGSSGANVLTF.

The chain carries TRBV10-2 and TRBJ2-4, with TRBD1 as a possible D gene (6 bases). The CDR3 extends over 16 amino acids. V was clipped by 7 bases and J by 0 bases, with 16 bases between them. Germline V lookup: CDR1 WSHSY, CDR2 SAAADI. The CDR3 DNA is TGCGCCAGCATAGGAACAGGGATACTAGCCAAAAACATTCAGTACTTC. Its translation is CASIGTGILAKNIQYF.

The gene calls are TRBV28 and TRBJ1-1; 8 nucleotides line up with TRBD1. The length of the CDR3 is 13 residues. The germline V gene encodes CDR1 MDHEN and CDR2 SYDVKM. V lost 6 bases, J lost 4 bases, and 4 bases stayed unmatched. DNA of the CDR3: TGTGCCAGCAGGACTCAGGGGGCCACTGAAGCTTTCTTT. Translating it yields CASRTQGATEAFF.

The gene calls are TRBV19 and TRBJ2-7; no clear D gene. The CDR3 has 15 amino acids. Between the trimmed V and J ends, which lost 4 bases and 1 base, there was a span of 14 bases. The germline CDR1 and CDR2 sequences are LNHDA and SQIVND (reference sequence). The CDR3 coding sequence is TGTGCCAGTAGTACGGCCGGAGTTGTGTCCTACGAGCAGTACTTC. Its protein is CASSTAGVVSYEQYF.

The rearrangement joins TRBV11-2 to TRBJ1-2; D remains ambiguous. V was pared by 0 bases and J by 8 bases, with 16 bases between. The germline gives CDR1 SGHAT, CDR2 FQNNGV. This CDR3 is built from 15 residues. The CDR3 DNA follows: TGTGCCAGCAGCTTAGACCCGGGTGTAGAAAGGGGCTACACCTTC. This gives the protein CASSLDPGVERGYTF.

This clone was recorded only once. This chain links TRBV2 with TRBJ2-3; D remains unclear. Trimming removed 7 bases from V and 0 bases from J, with 14 bases in between. Germline V CDR1 and CDR2: SNHLY, FYNNEI. The CDR3 contains 15 residues. The CDR3 sequence is CASNQEDTSTDTQYF. In nucleotides, the CDR3 is TGTGCCAGCAATCAAGAGGATACTAGCACAGATACGCAGTATTTT. Complete variable domain (other parts from reference TRBV2 and TRBJ2-3): EPEVTQTPSHQVTQMGQEVILRCVPISNHLYFYWYRQILGQKVEFLVSFYNNEISEKSEIFDDQFSVERPDGSNFTLKIRSTKLEDSAMYFCASNQEDTSTDTQYFGPGTRLTVL.

Here the CDR3 reads CASSPEGGLAGGIYEQFF. The DNA of the CDR3 is TGTGCCAGCAGTCCCGAAGGGGGACTAGCGGGAGGAATTTATGAGCAGTTCTTC. This rearrangement joins TRBV7-9 to TRBJ2-1, with 15 nucleotides matching TRBD2. Germline lookup yields CDR1 SEHNR and CDR2 FQNEAQ (reference sequence). The V gene end was trimmed by 6 bases and the J gene end by 8 bases; junction bases not matched to a gene: 14. The CDR3 runs 18 residues.

This clone has just one count. The chain combines TRBV6-5 with TRBJ2-2, with D uncertain. The CDR3 loop spans 13 amino acids. Trimming shortened V by 4 bases and J by 3 bases, and 6 bases separated the two germline ends. Per germline, CDR1 MNHEY and CDR2 SVGAGI. The CDR3 loop reads CASSSLYTGELFF. The CDR3 nucleotides are TGTGCCAGCAGTTCCTTGTACACCGGGGAGCTGTTTTTT.